The 25 T cell receptor beta chains below come from one sample, sequenced in a study of control samples from healthy donors and cancer patients. The assay was immunoSEQ multiplex PCR, and TCRdb's table has in-frame clones only and misses some. The data show 100,000 to 150,000 clones, with approximately 87% seen just once and around 3% held by the top ten. Source material: blood. Receptors were obtained from a man in his 60s in good health.

The chain links TRBV19 to TRBJ2-7; TRBD2 is a possible D gene (5 bases). This CDR3 comprises 13 residues. The V and J ends lost 5 bases and 3 bases respectively, with 11 bases between them. In germline, CDR1 is LNHDA, CDR2 SQIVND (reference sequence). CDR3 protein: CASSLGVDYEQYF. Here the CDR3 DNA reads TGTGCCAGTAGTCTGGGAGTGGACTACGAGCAGTACTTC.

The rearrangement links TRBV18 to TRBJ1-4, with D hard to call. V gave up 3 bases and J gave up 8 bases, with 13 bases separating them. CDR1 is KGHSH, CDR2 LQKENI, per germline. The CDR3 has 14 amino acids. The CDR3 region is CASSPYTSTEKLFF. CDR3 nucleotide sequence: TGTGCCAGCTCACCTTACACCTCGACGGAAAAACTGTTTTTT.

The chain combines TRBV7-9 with TRBJ1-1; D unclear. Trimming took 5 bases from V and 1 from J, leaving 8 bases between them. Looked up from germline, CDR1 is SEHNR and CDR2 is FQNEAQ (reference sequence). This CDR3 is built from 13 residues. The CDR3 is CASSRSGNTEAFF. The CDR3 DNA sequence: TGTGCCAGCAGCCGATCAGGGAACACTGAAGCTTTCTTT.

This clone was detected only once. V usage is TRBV28 and J usage is TRBJ2-5; D gene uncertain. V lost 7 bases, J lost 3 bases, and 12 bases lay in between. The germline V gene has CDR1 MDHEN and CDR2 SYDVKM. This CDR3 comprises 13 residues. CDR3: CASTGSAEETQYF. The CDR3 region has the DNA TGTGCCAGCACCGGGTCGGCAGAAGAGACCCAGTACTTC.

This chain uses TRBV4-2 with TRBJ2-5, with TRBD2 matching 11 bases. CDR1 and CDR2 from the germline V gene are LGHNA and YNFKEQ. This CDR3 comprises 16 residues. Germline trimming cut 2 bases from V and 6 bases from J; bases unmatched to any gene: 8. This CDR3 is CASSQLAGGLIQTQYF. In DNA form, the CDR3 reads TGTGCCAGCAGCCAATTAGCGGGGGGGCTTATCCAGACCCAGTACTTC.

CDR3 residues: CASSSGQLNSPLHF. CDR3 nucleotides: TGCGCCAGCAGCTCTGGACAGCTAAATTCACCCCTCCACTTT. The chain recombines TRBV5-1 with TRBJ1-6; D perhaps matches TRBD1 (6 bases). The germline V gene encodes CDR1 SGHRS and CDR2 YFSETQ. Trimming left V 3 bases short and J 7 bases short, with 11 bases between. CDR3 length: 14 residues. The variable domain in full, completed from reference TRBV5-1 and TRBJ1-6, reads KAGVTQTPRYLIKTRGQQVTLSCSPISGHRSVSWYQQTPGQGLQFLFEYFSETQRNKGNFPGRFSGRQFSNSRSEMNVSTLELGDSALYLCASSSGQLNSPLHFGNGTRLTVT.

The V and J genes are TRBV30 and TRBJ1-1, with a tentative D call TRBD1 (5 bases). V shed 5 bases and J shed 0 bases, with 16 bases lying between them. Germline V gene lookup returns CDR1 GTSNPN and CDR2 SVGIG (reference sequence). This CDR3 is 15 amino acids long. The CDR3, as DNA: TGTGCCTGGGTCCAACTAGGGGCGGTGAACACTGAAGCTTTCTTT. Protein: CAWVQLGAVNTEAFF. The full variable domain, rest sourced from reference TRBV30 and TRBJ1-1, is SQTIHQWPATLVQPVGSPLSLECTVEGTSNPNLYWYRQAAGRGLQLLFYSVGIGQISSEVPQNLSASRPQDRQFILSSKKLLLSDSGFYLCAWVQLGAVNTEAFFGQGTRLTVV.

This chain connects TRBV3-1 (or the pseudogene TRBV3-2) to TRBJ1-6; no reliable D call. V was shortened by 0 bases and J by 7 bases, with 13 bases between the two germline ends. The CDR3 runs to 16 residues. Germline assignment: CDR1 LGHDT and CDR2 YNNKEL (reference sequence). The CDR3 region has the DNA TGTGCCAGCAGCCAAGATATCCCAGGAACAAATTCACCCCTCCACTTT. It translates to CASSQDIPGTNSPLHF.

This clone came up once. This rearrangement joins TRBV19 to TRBJ1-1, with D unresolved. CDR1 is LNHDA and CDR2 is SQIVND in the germline V gene (reference sequence). The CDR3 is made up of 13 amino acids. Trimming took 5 bases from V and 1 from J, leaving 8 bases between them. The CDR3: CASSPSGNTEAFF. CDR3 DNA sequence: TGTGCCAGTAGTCCCAGCGGGAACACTGAAGCTTTCTTT.

The chain employs TRBV6-5 and TRBJ1-4, with D hard to call. The CDR3 spans 15 residues. Germline V CDR1 and CDR2: MNHEY, SVGAGI. V was trimmed by 6 bases and J by 0 bases, leaving 11 bases between them. CDR3: CASSRGVTTNEKLFF. CDR3 sequence (DNA): TGTGCCAGCAGCCGGGGAGTGACAACTAATGAAAAACTGTTTTTT.

This clone was recorded only once. The CDR3 DNA follows: TGTGCCAGCAGCGTAGGCCAGGGGAGCTCCTATAATTCACCCCTCCACTTT. The encoded protein is CASSVGQGSSYNSPLHF. J is TRBJ1-6 and V is TRBV9; D may be TRBD1 (6 bases). V lost 0 bases, J lost 0 bases, and 10 bases lay in between. CDR3 length equals 17 residues. Germline V gene lookup returns CDR1 SGDLS and CDR2 YYNGEE. The full variable domain, its missing parts supplied by reference TRBV9 and TRBJ1-6, is DSGVTQTPKHLITATGQRVTLRCSPRSGDLSVYWYQQSLDQGLQFLIQYYNGEERAKGNILERFSAQQFPDLHSELNLSSLELGDSALYFCASSVGQGSSYNSPLHFGNGTRLTVT.

The chain has TRBV5-1 and TRBJ1-4, with a weak D call TRBD1 (5 bases). CDR1 and CDR2 from the germline V gene are SGHRS and YFSETQ. Trimming removed 4 bases from V and 7 bases from J, with 17 bases in between. The CDR3 spans 15 residues. This CDR3 reads CASSPWGGSGEKLFF. For the CDR3, the DNA is TGCGCCAGCAGCCCCTGGGGGGGTAGTGGTGAAAAACTGTTTTTT.

The chain employs TRBV20-1 and TRBJ2-4; 7 positions match TRBD2. The junction had 3 bases not matched to a gene; V was cut back by 3 bases and J by 7 bases. The CDR3 loop spans 12 amino acids. The germline gives CDR1 DFQATT, CDR2 SNEGSKA (reference sequence). The CDR3 sequence: CSASWDYNIQYF. CDR3 sequence (DNA): TGCAGTGCTAGTTGGGACTATAACATTCAGTACTTC.

CDR3 loop: CASSPDLYNEQFF. CDR3 bases: TGTGCCAGCAGCCCGGACTTATACAATGAGCAGTTCTTC. The rearrangement joins TRBV5-5 to TRBJ2-1, with a weak D call TRBD2 (5 bases). Trimming pared 4 bases from V and 4 bases from J, leaving 9 bases between. The CDR3 consists of 13 residues. The germline V gene encodes CDR1 SGHKS and CDR2 YYEKEE (reference sequence).

This chain uses TRBV18 with TRBJ1-1, with a possible D match to TRBD1 (5 bases). The ends were cut back, 4 bases at V and 0 bases at J, with 9 bases in the middle. The germline gives CDR1 KGHSH, CDR2 LQKENI. The CDR3 runs 14 residues. The CDR3 spells CASSRPGVNTEAFF. The CDR3 region has the DNA TGTGCCAGCTCACGTCCGGGGGTGAACACTGAAGCTTTCTTT. Combining the CDR3 with reference TRBV18 and TRBJ1-1 gives the whole variable domain NAGVMQNPRHLVRRRGQEARLRCSPMKGHSHVYWYRQLPEEGLKFMVYLQKENIIDESGMPKERFSAEFPKEGPSILRIQQVVRGDSAAYFCASSRPGVNTEAFFGQGTRLTVV.

The V gene is TRBV14, the J gene TRBJ1-1, with D perhaps matching TRBD1 (6 bases). V was cut by 4 bases and J by 4 bases, with 10 bases left in between. The CDR3 runs 13 residues. Germline V gene sequence: CDR1 SGHDN, CDR2 FVKESK. The CDR3 is CASSRGQLTEAFF. The DNA of the CDR3 is TGTGCCAGCAGCCGAGGACAGCTCACTGAAGCTTTCTTT.

V is TRBV5-1 and J is TRBJ1-4, with 10 bases that match TRBD1. The germline gives CDR1 SGHRS, CDR2 YFSETQ. V shed 1 base, J shed 8 bases, and the junction held 8 bases outside the gene matches. The CDR3 runs to 16 residues. The CDR3 is CASSLTGTGEEEKLFF. As DNA, the CDR3 is TGCGCCAGCAGCTTGACCGGGACAGGGGAAGAGGAAAAACTGTTTTTT.

The V and J genes are TRBV6-6 and TRBJ1-2, with D tentatively TRBD1 (6 bases). Trimming stripped 7 bases from V and 5 bases from J, with 20 bases between. CDR1 is MNHNY and CDR2 is SVGAGI in the germline V gene (reference sequence). This CDR3 comprises 15 residues. CDR3 bases: TGTGCCAGCACCGTATCCGACAGGAAGCAGTATGGCTACACCTTC. Encoded protein: CASTVSDRKQYGYTF.

J is TRBJ2-7 and V is TRBV5-1; 12 bases are a match to TRBD2. CDR3 length: 15 residues. Trimming took 4 bases from V and 4 from J; bases not matched to a gene: 6. From germline, CDR1 is SGHRS and CDR2 YFSETQ. The CDR3 coding sequence is TGCGCCAGCAGCCCTACTAGCGGGGGGACGTACGAGCAGTACTTC. This codes for CASSPTSGGTYEQYF.

CDR3 sequence (DNA): TGTGCCAGCAGTTTGGGACAGACCAACACTGAAGCTTTCTTT. It codes for CASSLGQTNTEAFF. The V call is TRBV6-5, the J call TRBJ1-1, with 7 positions matching TRBD1. The CDR3 sequence is 14 residues long. Trimming took 4 bases from V and 2 from J; bases not matched to a gene: 4. Germline loops: CDR1 MNHEY, CDR2 SVGAGI.

The chain carries TRBV20-1 and TRBJ2-1; possibly TRBD2 for D (5 bases). Trimming shortened V by 2 bases and J by 11 bases, and 10 bases separated the two germline ends. CDR3 length: 11 residues. The germline gives CDR1 DFQATT, CDR2 SNEGSKA (reference sequence). Here the CDR3 DNA reads TGCAGTGCTAGACTAGCAGGTCAGCAGTTCTTC. Amino acid sequence: CSARLAGQQFF.

This chain links TRBV5-1 with TRBJ2-3; 12 bases are a match to TRBD2. This CDR3 spans 17 amino acids. J gave up 1 base and V 4 bases, and 7 bases lay outside the gene matches. The germline V gene has CDR1 SGHRS and CDR2 YFSETQ. The CDR3 reads CASSLQRTSGGTDTQYF. CDR3 DNA: TGCGCCAGCAGCCTACAAAGGACTAGCGGGGGCACAGATACGCAGTATTTT.

This clone was observed a single time. The V call is TRBV28, the J call TRBJ2-5, with D tentatively TRBD1 or TRBD2 (5 bases each). Trimming left V 6 bases short and J 0 bases short, with 14 bases between. The CDR3 length is 15 residues. Germline V gene lookup returns CDR1 MDHEN and CDR2 SYDVKM. CDR3 amino acids: CASSGGGINQETQYF. The CDR3 DNA follows: TGTGCCAGCAGCGGTGGGGGTATAAACCAAGAGACCCAGTACTTC.

This CDR3 reads CASSGGGYYEQYF. CDR3 coding DNA: TGTGCCAGCAGTGGGGGGGGATACTACGAGCAGTACTTC. V and J are TRBV6-4 and TRBJ2-7, with 7 bases fitting TRBD2. The CDR3 runs to 13 residues. The J segment lost 3 bases and the V segment lost 4 bases, leaving 3 bases of the junction unmatched. CDR1 is MRHNA and CDR2 is SNTAGT in the germline V gene.

This sequence joins TRBV5-4 and TRBJ1-6; no clear D gene. Germline V gene lookup returns CDR1 SGHNT and CDR2 YYREEE (reference sequence). The V end was cut by 2 bases, the J end by 7 bases, with 7 bases between. This CDR3 is built from 13 residues. The CDR3 loop is CASSFLDNSPLHF. The DNA for the CDR3 is TGTGCCAGCAGCTTTTTGGACAATTCACCCCTCCACTTT.